This entry describes one TCR beta chain. This clonotype is regarded as medium-sized (0.01 to 0.1%). Its antigen remains undetermined. Base qualities are not at hand, and no much larger clone is one base apart. The CDR3 runs 18 amino acids, cysteine and phenylalanine included. This entry keeps only the CDR3 DNA: 54 bases, framed from base 1. This entry comes from a study. Sequencing took place on an Illumina MiSeq. TCRdb reprocessed the public reads (quality trimming at Q25 with fastp, clone calling with MiXCR) and kept in-frame beta chains. Rows are combined by CDR3 protein, so each entry shows the most common genes and DNA. For this sample there are roughly 5,800 distinct CDR3 sequences; over 9.5% appear just once. Together, the top ten hold roughly 5.2% of the sample.

The receptor was derived from a human donor with rheumatoid arthritis. The rearranged segments are TRBV21-1 and TRBJ1-6; the D call of TRBD1 is as the table states it, not checked on the DNA. TRBV21-1 is marked as a pseudogene. Specimen: CD4+ T cells from synovial fluid. The bases are TGTGCCACCACGGGGCGGCAGCATATCTGTGTTTATAATTCACCCCTCCACTTT. Translation gives CATTGRQHICVYNSPLHF.